One sample yielded the 9 T cell receptor beta chains listed below, sequenced in a study of blood T cell repertoires in COVID-19. TCRdb keeps only in-frame clones here, not all; method: immunoSEQ multiplex PCR. Among approximately 53,000 clones listed, 90% were seen once. The sample consisted of peripheral blood. All receptors come from a woman at least 80 years old with acute or convalescent COVID-19.

This chain connects TRBV2 to TRBJ2-3, with a tentative D call TRBD1 (6 bases). CDR1 is SNHLY, CDR2 FYNNEI, per germline. This CDR3 region has 13 residues. Trimming shortened V by 8 bases and J by 2 bases, and 11 bases separated the two germline ends. CDR3 DNA sequence: TGTGCCAGCGGACAGATGATCACAGATACGCAGTATTTT. This encodes CASGQMITDTQYF.

This clone was recorded only once. This chain joins TRBV18 and TRBJ1-1; unclear D gene. The CDR3 covers 13 residues. Looked up from germline, CDR1 is KGHSH and CDR2 is LQKENI. V shed 1 base and J shed 5 bases, with 8 bases lying between them. The CDR3 reads CASSPLSRTEAFF. The CDR3 DNA reads TGTGCCAGCTCACCACTTTCGCGGACTGAAGCTTTCTTT.

This clone was picked up one time. The chain couples TRBV21-1 to TRBJ2-1; whether TRBD2, the table's D call, matches the DNA was not checked. TRBV21-1 constitutes a pseudogene. The CDR3 is 16 residues long. In DNA, the CDR3 is TGTGCCAGCAGCAAAGCGGACGGGAGAGGGGAAAATGAGCAGTTCTTC. Its protein is CASSKADGRGENEQFF.

The rearrangement joins TRBV10-3 to TRBJ2-7; 7 bases agree with TRBD1. The length of the CDR3 is 14 residues. Germline V lookup: CDR1 ENHRY, CDR2 SYGVKD. The V gene end was trimmed by 6 bases and the J gene end by 0 bases; junction bases not matched to a gene: 5. CDR3 DNA sequence: TGTGCCATCAGGGACGGACAGGACTCCTACGAGCAGTACTTC. This sequence encodes CAIRDGQDSYEQYF.

The rearrangement uses TRBV2 and TRBJ2-5, with a tentative D call TRBD1 (5 bases). CDR3 size: 15 residues. The ends were cut back, 6 bases at V and 5 bases at J, with 19 bases in the middle. Germline-derived CDR1 and CDR2 are SNHLY and FYNNEI. The chain's CDR3 is CASRDRTYRAETQYF. CDR3 coding DNA: TGTGCCAGCAGAGACCGGACATATAGGGCCGAGACCCAGTACTTC.

The gene calls are TRBV9 and TRBJ1-6, with TRBD1 matching 7 bases. With 4 bases clipped from V and 8 bases from J, the junction kept 6 bases outside the gene matches. CDR3 size: 14 residues. Looked up from germline, CDR1 is SGDLS and CDR2 is YYNGEE. The CDR3 loop reads CASSKGTEYSPLHF. The DNA for the CDR3 is TGTGCCAGCAGCAAGGGGACAGAATATTCACCCCTCCACTTT.

V gene TRBV27 combines with J gene TRBJ2-7; a weak D match, TRBD2 (7 bases). CDR3 length: 16 residues. Per germline, CDR1 MNHEY and CDR2 SMNVEV (reference sequence). V lost 5 bases to trimming and J lost 0 bases, with 17 bases between them. In DNA form, the CDR3 reads TGTGCCAGCAGTCGGGGGGCCCGCCGAGACTCCTACGAGCAGTACTTC. It translates to CASSRGARRDSYEQYF.

The V and J genes are TRBV6-5 and TRBJ1-2; D call uncertain. This CDR3 is built from 15 residues. Germline CDR1 MNHEY, CDR2 SVGAGI. V gave up 4 bases and J gave up 4 bases, with 16 bases separating them. CDR3 loop: CASSLSGEWVYGYTF. CDR3 nucleotides: TGTGCCAGCAGTTTGAGTGGGGAGTGGGTCTATGGCTACACCTTC.

The chain links TRBV7-9 to TRBJ2-2; 10 bases map to TRBD2. Germline loops: CDR1 SEHNR, CDR2 FQNEAQ (reference sequence). V lost 5 bases, J lost 6 bases, and 9 bases stayed unmatched. The length of the CDR3 is 16 residues. The CDR3 spells CASSRSSGSGPGELFF. CDR3 coding DNA: TGTGCCAGCAGCAGATCTAGCGGGAGCGGCCCCGGGGAGCTGTTTTTT. Complete variable domain (other parts from reference TRBV7-9 and TRBJ2-2): DTGVSQNPRHKITKRGQNVTFRCDPISEHNRLYWYRQTLGQGPEFLTYFQNEAQLEKSRLLSDRFSAERPKGSFSTLEIQRTEQGDSAMYLCASSRSSGSGPGELFFGEGSRLTVL.